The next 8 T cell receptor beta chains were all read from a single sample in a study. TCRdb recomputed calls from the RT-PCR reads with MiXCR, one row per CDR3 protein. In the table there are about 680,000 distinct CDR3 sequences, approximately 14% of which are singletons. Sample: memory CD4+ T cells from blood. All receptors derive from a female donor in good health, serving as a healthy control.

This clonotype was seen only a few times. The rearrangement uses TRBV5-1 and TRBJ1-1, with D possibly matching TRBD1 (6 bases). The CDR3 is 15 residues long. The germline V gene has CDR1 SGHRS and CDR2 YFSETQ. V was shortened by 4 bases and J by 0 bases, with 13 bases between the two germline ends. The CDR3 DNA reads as TGCGCCAGCAGCCCGTCAACAGGGATGAACACTGAAGCTTTCTTT. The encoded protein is CASSPSTGMNTEAFF.

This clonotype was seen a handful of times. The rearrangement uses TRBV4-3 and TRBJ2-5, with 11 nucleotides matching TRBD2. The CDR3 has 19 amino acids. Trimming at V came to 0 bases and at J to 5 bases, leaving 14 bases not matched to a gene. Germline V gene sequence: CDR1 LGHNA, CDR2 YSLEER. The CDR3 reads CASSQDYGDSGGARETQYF. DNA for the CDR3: TGCGCCAGCAGCCAAGATTATGGTGATAGCGGGGGGGCGCGGGAGACCCAGTACTTC.

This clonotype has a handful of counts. The CDR3 here is CASSPGWGSVGELFF. The CDR3 bases are TGTGCCAGCAGTCCCGGGTGGGGGTCCGTCGGGGAGCTGTTTTTT. The chain recombines TRBV6-2 or TRBV6-3 with TRBJ2-2, with D tentatively TRBD1 or TRBD2 (5 bases each). CDR3 length: 15 residues. V was clipped by 5 bases and J by 7 bases, with 17 bases between them. Germline V gives CDR1 MNHEY, CDR2 SVGEGT.

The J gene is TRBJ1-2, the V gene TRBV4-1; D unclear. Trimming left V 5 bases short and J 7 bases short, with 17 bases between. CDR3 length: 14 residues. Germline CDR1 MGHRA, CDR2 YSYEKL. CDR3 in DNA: TGCGCCAGCAGCGCCCGGTCCGTACATGGTGGCTACACCTTC. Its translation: CASSARSVHGGYTF.

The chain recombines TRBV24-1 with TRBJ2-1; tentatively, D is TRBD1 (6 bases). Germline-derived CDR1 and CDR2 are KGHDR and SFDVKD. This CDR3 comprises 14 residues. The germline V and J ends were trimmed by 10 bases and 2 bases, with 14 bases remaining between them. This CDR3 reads CATAGAPAYNEQFF. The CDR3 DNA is TGTGCCACAGCAGGGGCGCCTGCCTACAATGAGCAGTTCTTC.

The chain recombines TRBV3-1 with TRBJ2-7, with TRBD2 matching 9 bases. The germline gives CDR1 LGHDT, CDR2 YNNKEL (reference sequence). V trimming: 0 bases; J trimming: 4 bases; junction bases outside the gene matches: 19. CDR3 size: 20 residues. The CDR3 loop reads CASSQERPKLLAGRSYEQYF. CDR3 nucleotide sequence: TGTGCCAGCAGCCAAGAAAGACCGAAACTGCTAGCGGGGCGATCGTACGAGCAGTACTTC.

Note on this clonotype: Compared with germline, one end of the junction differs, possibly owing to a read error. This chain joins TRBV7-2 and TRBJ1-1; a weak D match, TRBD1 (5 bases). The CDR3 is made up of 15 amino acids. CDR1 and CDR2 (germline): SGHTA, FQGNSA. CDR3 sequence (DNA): TGTGCCAGCAGCTTGGGTCTGGGGCAGAACACTGAAGTTTTCTTT. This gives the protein CASSLGLGQNTEVFF.

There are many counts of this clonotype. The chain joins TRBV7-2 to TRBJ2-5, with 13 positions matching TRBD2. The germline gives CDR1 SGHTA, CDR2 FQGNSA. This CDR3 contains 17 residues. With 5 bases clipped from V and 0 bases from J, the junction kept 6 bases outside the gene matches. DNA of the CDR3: TGTGCCAGCAGCCTGGGACTAGCGGGACCCTACCAAGAGACCCAGTACTTC. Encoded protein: CASSLGLAGPYQETQYF.